These T cell receptor beta chains were read from a single sample in a study of spatial heterogeneity in lung cancer. TCRdb ran MiXCR on the 5' RACE reads and lists one entry per CDR3 protein. Among approximately 49,000 distinct CDR3 sequences listed, less than 6% were seen once. Sequenced here: PBMCs, sampled at surgery. These receptors were taken from a male donor with early-stage non-small cell lung cancer. CDR3s include the opening cysteine and the closing phenylalanine or tryptophan.

TRBJ1-3 TRBV6-5 14 CASSNWGRGNTIYF
TRBJ1-2 TRBV3-1 16 CASSQPVGQGLYGYTF
TRBJ1-3 TRBV13 15 CASSLASSSGNTIYF
TRBJ1-1 TRBV5-1 14 CASSMDRGGTEAFF
TRBJ2-2 TRBV23-1 15 CASRPTGANTGELFF
TRBJ2-1 TRBV5-1 12 CASSYRYNEQFF
TRBJ1-1 TRBV9 14 CASSANDKNTEAFF
TRBJ1-1 TRBV2 12 CASSVGDAEAFF
TRBJ1-2 TRBV20-1 13 CSAPQGTNYGYTF
TRBJ1-1 TRBV2 13 CASRRQGNTEAFF
TRBJ2-3 TRBV29-1 12 CSARAAGDTQYF
TRBJ2-1 TRBV20-1 13 CSARIWTGNEQFF
TRBJ1-5 TRBV24-1 14 CATRGATVNQPQHF
TRBJ1-6 TRBV6-5 18 CASSYSAGSGLPNSPLHF
TRBJ2-7 TRBV20-1 13 CSATEGPPYEQYF
TRBJ2-7 TRBV2 13 CASQKVVDGEQYF
TRBJ1-1 TRBV19 13 CASGQGAATEAFF
TRBJ2-3 TRBV20-1 15 CSARENGRERGAQYF
TRBJ2-1 TRBV18 15 CASSRRDRGLNELFF
TRBJ2-7 TRBV19 13 CASSIGRATEQYF
TRBJ2-3 TRBV7-3 13 CASSFIAGDTQYF
TRBJ2-2 TRBV6-5 18 CASSRGATSGSYTGELFF
TRBJ2-7 TRBV12-3/TRBV12-4 12 CASSVGNYEQYF
TRBJ2-3 TRBV18 14 CASSPERELDTQYF
TRBJ2-1 TRBV5-4 15 CASSLASTGGNEQFF
TRBJ1-2 TRBV7-9 14 CASTNGRMNYGYTF
TRBJ2-1 TRBV14 15 CASSQDERYYNEQFF
TRBJ1-1 TRBV12-3/TRBV12-4 14 CASSLDSLNTEAFF
TRBJ2-1 TRBV2 11 CASNYLNEQFF
TRBJ2-1 TRBV4-2 13 CASSRDPYNEQFF
TRBJ2-1 TRBV20-1 14 CSARVAGSLHEQFF
TRBJ2-5 TRBV7-2 15 CASSHRTAERETQYF
TRBJ2-7 TRBV20-1 13 CSARDRTGTEQYF
TRBJ2-3 TRBV19 13 CASNHHREDTQYF
TRBJ2-1 TRBV11-2 15 CASSFHVRQYNEQFF
TRBJ1-5 TRBV30 12 CAWSEYNQPQHF
TRBJ1-3 TRBV7-9 13 CASSLQEGNTIYF
TRBJ2-3 TRBV7-2 15 CASSLESEYTDTQYF
TRBJ2-1 TRBV12-5 12 CASGGRADEQFF
TRBJ2-7 TRBV29-1 13 CSVGPYGGHEQYF
TRBJ2-7 TRBV7-7 13 CASSLGESGEQYF
TRBJ2-7 TRBV6-2/TRBV6-3 13 CASSYGLVYEQYF
TRBJ1-6 TRBV4-1 14 CASGWSSYNSPLHF
TRBJ1-2 TRBV6-6 15 CATTPSGEGWNGYTF
TRBJ2-5 TRBV7-8 16 CASSRGQGTHQETQYF
TRBJ2-7 TRBV20-1 13 CSARDRVLNEQYF
TRBJ2-7 TRBV7-8 13 CASSPRPGNEQYF
TRBJ2-3 TRBV4-1 16 CASSQVVGRAADTQYF
TRBJ2-7 TRBV6-6 13 CASSRDLSYEQYF
TRBJ2-3 TRBV24-1 17 CATSDSRRDRGTDTQYF
TRBJ2-7 TRBV10-3 11 CAITPDQAWYF
TRBJ2-1 TRBV4-1 15 CASSRYRDRNNEQFF